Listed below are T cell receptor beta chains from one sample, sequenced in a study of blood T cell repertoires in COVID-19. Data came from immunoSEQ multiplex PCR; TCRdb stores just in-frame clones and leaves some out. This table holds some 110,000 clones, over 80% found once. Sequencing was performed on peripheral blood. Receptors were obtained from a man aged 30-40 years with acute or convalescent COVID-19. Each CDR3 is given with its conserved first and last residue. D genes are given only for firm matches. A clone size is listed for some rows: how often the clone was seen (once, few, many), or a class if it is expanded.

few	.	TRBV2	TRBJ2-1	CASSPTGVYNEQFF	TGTGCCAGCAGTCCCACAGGAGTATACAATGAGCAGTTCTTC
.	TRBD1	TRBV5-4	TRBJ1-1	CASSTGQGPFSISEAFF	TGTGCCAGCAGTACCGGACAGGGGCCCTTCTCCATCTCTGAAGCTTTCTTT
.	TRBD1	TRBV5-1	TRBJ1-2	CASSEETGTGAFGYTF	TGCGCCAGCAGCGAGGAGACCGGGACAGGGGCGTTCGGCTACACCTTC
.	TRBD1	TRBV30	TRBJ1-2	CAWTRGAYGYTF	TGTGCCTGGACCAGGGGGGCCTATGGCTACACCTTC
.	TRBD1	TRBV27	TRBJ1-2	CASSKGQGSYGYTF	TGTGCCAGCAGTAAGGGACAGGGGAGCTATGGCTACACCTTC
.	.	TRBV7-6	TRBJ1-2	CASSLRGLPDGYTF	TGTGCCAGCAGCCTGCGGGGGCTCCCTGATGGCTACACCTTC
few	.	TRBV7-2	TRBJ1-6	CASRGQGTLNLYNSPLHF	TGTGCCAGCAGGGGGCAGGGGACCCTGAACCTCTATAATTCACCCCTCCACTTT
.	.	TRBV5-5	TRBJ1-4	CASSSYLGANEKLFF	TGTGCCAGCAGCTCCTATCTAGGGGCGAATGAAAAACTGTTTTTT
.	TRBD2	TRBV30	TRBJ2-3	CAWRLAGGLSTDTQYF	TGTGCCTGGAGACTAGCGGGGGGCCTCTCAACAGATACGCAGTATTTT
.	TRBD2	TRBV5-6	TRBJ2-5	CASTLTGGAAGETQYF	TGTGCCAGCACCCTCACGGGGGGGGCTGCGGGGGAGACCCAGTACTTC
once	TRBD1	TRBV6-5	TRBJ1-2	CASSNRGRTRGYTF	TGTGCCAGCAGTAACAGGGGACGAACGAGGGGCTACACCTTC
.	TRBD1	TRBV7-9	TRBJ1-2	CASSLGQGNYGYTF	TGTGCCAGCAGCTTGGGACAGGGAAACTATGGCTACACCTTC
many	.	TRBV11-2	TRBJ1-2	CASSVPLLVGPYGYTF	TGTGCCAGCAGTGTACCCTTATTGGTGGGGCCCTATGGCTACACCTTC
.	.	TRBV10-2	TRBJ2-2	CATEGDGRTGELFF	TGCGCCACCGAGGGGGACGGTCGCACCGGGGAGCTGTTTTTT
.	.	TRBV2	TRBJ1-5	CASSYQGLSNQPQHF	TGTGCCAGCAGTTACCAGGGACTTAGCAATCAGCCCCAGCATTTT
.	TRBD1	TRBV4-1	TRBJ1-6	CASSWGTGMNSPLHF	TGCGCCAGCAGCTGGGGGACAGGCATGAATTCACCCCTCCACTTT
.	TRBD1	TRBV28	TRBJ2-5	CASSETGGLRETQYF	TGTGCCAGCAGTGAGACAGGGGGACTTCGAGAGACCCAGTACTTC
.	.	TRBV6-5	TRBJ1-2	CASSPDTVYGYTF	TGTGCCAGCAGTCCGGACACAGTCTATGGCTACACCTTC
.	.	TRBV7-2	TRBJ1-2	CASSLGVFRVYGYTF	TGTGCCAGCAGCTTAGGAGTGTTCAGGGTGTATGGCTACACCTTC
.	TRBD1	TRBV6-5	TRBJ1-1	CASYYRGIGAEAFF	TGTGCCAGTTACTACAGGGGAATAGGCGCTGAAGCTTTCTTT
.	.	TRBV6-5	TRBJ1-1	CASRADLSYTEAFF	TGTGCCAGCAGGGCAGACCTTAGCTACACTGAAGCTTTCTTT
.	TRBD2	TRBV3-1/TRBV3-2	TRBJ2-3	CASSPLAGVSTDTQYF	TGTGCCAGCAGCCCTCTAGCGGGAGTAAGCACAGATACGCAGTATTTT
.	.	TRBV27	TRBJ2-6	CASSLLGFSGANVLTF	TGTGCCAGCAGTTTACTCGGGTTTTCTGGGGCCAACGTCCTGACTTTC
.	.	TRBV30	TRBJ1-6	CAWSVAGTLSPLHF	TGTGCCTGGAGTGTTGCTGGGACACTATCACCCCTCCACTTT
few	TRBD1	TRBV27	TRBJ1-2	CASSLSRLGTGGYTF	TGTGCCAGCAGCTTAAGCCGGCTCGGGACAGGTGGCTACACCTTC
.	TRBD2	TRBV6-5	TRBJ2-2	CASRRGTRAGELFF	TGTGCCAGCAGGCGCGGGACTAGGGCCGGGGAGCTGTTTTTT
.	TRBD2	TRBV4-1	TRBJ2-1	CASRGLAGDEQFF	TGCGCCAGCAGGGGACTAGCGGGAGATGAGCAGTTCTTC
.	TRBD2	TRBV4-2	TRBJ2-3	CASSQDSGGKGDTQYF	TGTGCCAGCAGCCAAGATAGCGGGGGCAAGGGAGATACGCAGTATTTT
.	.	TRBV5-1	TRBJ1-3	CASSYSDTNSGNTIYF	TGCGCCAGCAGCTACTCGGACACGAACTCTGGAAACACCATATATTTT
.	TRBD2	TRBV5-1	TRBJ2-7	CASSLEAGGASYEQYF	TGCGCCAGCAGCTTGGAGGCGGGGGGCGCATCCTACGAGCAGTACTTC
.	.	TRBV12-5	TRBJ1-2	CASAPGRLNYGYTF	TGTGCTAGTGCCCCGGGAAGGTTAAACTATGGCTACACCTTC
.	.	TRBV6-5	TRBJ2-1	CASCSQGYEQFF	TGTGCCAGTTGCAGTCAGGGCTATGAGCAGTTCTTC
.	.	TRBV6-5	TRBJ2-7	CASSLKTAISYEQYF	TGTGCCAGCAGTTTAAAGACAGCCATCTCCTACGAGCAGTACTTC
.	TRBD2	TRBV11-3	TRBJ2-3	CASSPRLAGGPGDTQYF	TGTGCCAGCAGCCCAAGACTAGCGGGAGGGCCGGGGGATACGCAGTATTTT
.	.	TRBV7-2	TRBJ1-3	CASSLTMNSGNTIYF	TGTGCCAGCAGCTTAACAATGAACTCTGGAAACACCATATATTTT
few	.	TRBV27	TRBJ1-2	CASSLRPINSYGYTF	TGTGCCAGCAGTTTAAGGCCCATCAACAGCTATGGCTACACCTTC
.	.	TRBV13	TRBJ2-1	CASRPQALSYNEQFF	TGTGCCAGCAGACCCCAGGCGCTCTCCTACAATGAGCAGTTCTTC
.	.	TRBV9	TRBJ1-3	CASSVSGAEGNTIYF	TGTGCCAGCAGCGTTTCAGGGGCGGAGGGAAACACCATATATTTT
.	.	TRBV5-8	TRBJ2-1	CASVLRFSSYNEQFF	TGTGCCAGCGTCTTGCGTTTTAGCTCCTACAATGAGCAGTTCTTC
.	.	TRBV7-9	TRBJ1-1	CASSLQGYTEAFF	TGTGCCAGCAGCCTACAGGGCTACACTGAAGCTTTCTTT
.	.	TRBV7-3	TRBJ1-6	CASSLSGTGNSPLHF	TGTGCCAGCAGCTTAAGTGGAACAGGGAATTCACCCCTCCACTTT
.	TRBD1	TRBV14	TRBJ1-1	CASSQVDRGLGSEAFF	TGTGCCAGCAGCCAAGTTGACAGGGGGCTCGGGAGTGAAGCTTTCTTT
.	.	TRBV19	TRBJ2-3	CASSSQQVNTQYF	TGTGCCAGTAGTTCCCAGCAGGTCAATACGCAGTATTTT
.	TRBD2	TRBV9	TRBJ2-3	CASSAGTSGRGTDTQYF	TGTGCCAGCAGCGCGGGGACTAGCGGGAGGGGAACAGATACGCAGTATTTT
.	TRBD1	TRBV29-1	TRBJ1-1	CSVEGQGRTEAFF	TGCAGCGTCGAGGGACAGGGTCGGACTGAAGCTTTCTTT
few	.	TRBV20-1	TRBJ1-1	CSVGGTEAFF	TGCAGTGTAGGGGGAACTGAAGCTTTCTTT
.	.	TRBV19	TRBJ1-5	CASSMFRSEGQPQHF	TGTGCCAGTAGTATGTTCAGGTCGGAGGGTCAGCCCCAGCATTTT
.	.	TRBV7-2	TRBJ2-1	CASSLEGLNYNEQFF	TGTGCCAGCAGCTTAGAAGGACTAAACTACAATGAGCAGTTCTTC
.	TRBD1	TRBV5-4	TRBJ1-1	CASTRTGDTEAFF	TGTGCCAGCACCCGGACAGGGGACACTGAAGCTTTCTTT
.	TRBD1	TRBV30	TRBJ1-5	CAWSHRGSQPQHF	TGTGCCTGGAGTCACAGGGGTAGTCAGCCCCAGCATTTT
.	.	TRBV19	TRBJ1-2	CASSIDSVYGYTF	TGTGCCAGTAGTATTGACAGCGTCTATGGCTACACCTTC
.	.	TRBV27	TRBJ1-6	CASSYTGRNSPLHF	TGTGCCAGCAGTTATACAGGAAGGAATTCACCCCTCCACTTT
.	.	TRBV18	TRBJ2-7	CASSSRDTTYEQYF	TGTGCCAGCTCATCCCGGGACACAACCTACGAGCAGTACTTC
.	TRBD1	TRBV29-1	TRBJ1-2	CSVVLEGAFLDGYTF	TGCAGCGTTGTTCTGGAGGGGGCTTTTTTAGATGGCTACACCTTC
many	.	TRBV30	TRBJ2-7	CAWSGVKGRQYF	TGTGCCTGGAGTGGTGTCAAGGGGCGGCAGTACTTC
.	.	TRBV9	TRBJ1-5	CASSDRGNQPQHF	TGTGCCAGCAGTGACCGGGGCAATCAGCCCCAGCATTTT